This entry lists 27 T cell receptor beta chains sequenced from one sample in a study of STAT3 mutations in large granular lymphocyte leukemia. Notes on the study in general: In T-cell large granular lymphocyte leukemia, about half of patients showed multiple immunodominant subclonotypes.

Profiling relied on immunoSEQ multiplex PCR, and the TCRdb table lists in-frame clones only, not all of them. The sample shows fewer than 20,000 clones, 84% of them seen only once. No antigens are known for them. Sample: peripheral blood mononuclear cells. The origin of the receptors is a man aged 45-65 years with T-cell large granular lymphocyte leukemia. Some clones in this sample may be carry-over from other donors' samples.

This chain connects TRBV7-9 to TRBJ1-1; D unclear. CDR1 is SEHNR and CDR2 is FQNEAQ in the germline V gene (reference sequence). The V end was cut by 2 bases, the J end by 6 bases, with 10 bases between. The CDR3 runs to 13 residues. CDR3 nucleotide sequence: TGTGCCAGCAGCTTAACGCAGGATCCTGAAGCTTTCTTT. Its protein product is CASSLTQDPEAFF.

This clone was observed a few times. The V and J genes are TRBV2 and TRBJ2-5; TRBD2 is a possible D gene (6 bases). Trimming pared 5 bases from V and 9 bases from J, leaving 16 bases between. The V gene's germline CDR1 is SNHLY and CDR2 FYNNEI. This CDR3 comprises 13 residues. CDR3 nucleotide sequence: TGTGCCAGCAGTCGAGCGGGCCGCAGGGCCCAGTACTTC. As protein: CASSRAGRRAQYF.

The chain combines TRBV28 with TRBJ2-3; unclear D gene. The CDR3 is made up of 11 amino acids. The V and J ends lost 3 bases and 6 bases respectively, with 4 bases between them. Germline CDR1 MDHEN, CDR2 SYDVKM. In nucleotides, the CDR3 is TGTGCCAGCAGTTTGGAGGATACGCAGTATTTT. It codes for CASSLEDTQYF. Full variable domain (missing parts from reference TRBV28 and TRBJ2-3): DVKVTQSSRYLVKRTGEKVFLECVQDMDHENMFWYRQDPGLGLRLIYFSYDVKMKEKGDIPEGYSVSREKKERFSLILESASTNQTSMYLCASSLEDTQYFGPGTRLTVL.

The chain links TRBV6-1 to TRBJ2-7, with TRBD1 identical over 8 bases. CDR3 size: 14 residues. Trimming removed 7 bases from V and 4 bases from J; junction bases left unmatched: 9. Germline values: CDR1 MNHNS, CDR2 SASEGT. CDR3 in DNA: TGTGCCAGCAATTCAGGGGGCTCGGCATACGAGCAGTACTTC. Encoded protein: CASNSGGSAYEQYF.

The chain employs TRBV18 and TRBJ2-1; TRBD2 matches 15 bases. CDR1 and CDR2 from the germline V gene are KGHSH and LQKENI. The CDR3 is 20 residues long. The trim removed 4 bases at V and 7 bases at J, leaving 17 bases unmatched. CDR3 sequence (DNA): TGTGCCAGCTCACTACGTGTATCCCCGGGACTAGCGGGAGGAAGGAATGAGCAGTTCTTC. Translated, it gives CASSLRVSPGLAGGRNEQFF.

The J gene is TRBJ2-7, the V gene TRBV7-8, with D tentatively TRBD1 (6 bases). CDR1 and CDR2 (germline): SGHVS, FQNEAQ. V gave up 5 bases and J gave up 6 bases, with 14 bases separating them. This CDR3 comprises 13 residues. Here the CDR3 DNA reads TGTGCCAGCAGCCCACTTCTAGGGGGCGAGCAGTACTTC. This codes for CASSPLLGGEQYF.

The rearrangement uses TRBV7-2 and TRBJ2-7; no clear D gene. The germline CDR1 and CDR2 sequences are SGHTA and FQGNSA. CDR3 size: 12 residues. Between the trimmed V and J ends, which lost 6 bases and 4 bases, there was a span of 10 bases. This chain's CDR3 is CASRAAAYEQYF. The CDR3 DNA follows: TGTGCCAGCAGGGCGGCGGCTTACGAGCAGTACTTC.

This chain joins TRBV7-2 and TRBJ1-2; D unresolved. Between the trimmed V and J ends, which lost 5 bases and 4 bases, there was a span of 14 bases. CDR3 size: 14 residues. The germline V gene has CDR1 SGHTA and CDR2 FQGNSA. Here the CDR3 reads CASSLSGPTYGYTF. CDR3 coding DNA: TGTGCCAGCAGCCTATCCGGGCCAACCTATGGCTACACCTTC.

V and J are TRBV6-1 and TRBJ1-1, with D uncertain. CDR3 size: 15 residues. Per germline, CDR1 MNHNS and CDR2 SASEGT. The V and J ends lost 4 bases and 0 bases respectively, with 12 bases between them. The DNA of the CDR3 is TGTGCCAGCAGTGCCACTAAAAGGATGAACACTGAAGCTTTCTTT. Translating it yields CASSATKRMNTEAFF.

The chain has TRBV6-5 and TRBJ2-7; unclear D gene. CDR3 length: 11 amino acids. Germline CDR1 is MNHEY and CDR2 is SVGAGI. Trimming pared 2 bases from V and 7 bases from J, leaving 6 bases between. The CDR3 DNA reads as TGTGCCAGCAGTTACGGTGCGGAGCAGTACTTC. Its protein is CASSYGAEQYF.

The V call is TRBV5-1, the J call TRBJ2-1, with D unresolved. V shed 2 bases and J shed 2 bases, with 11 bases lying between them. Germline V CDR1 and CDR2: SGHRS, YFSETQ. This CDR3 spans 15 amino acids. CDR3 sequence: CASSLTASPYNEQFF. DNA of the CDR3: TGCGCCAGCAGCTTAACAGCGTCCCCCTACAATGAGCAGTTCTTC. Supplemented by reference TRBV5-1 and TRBJ2-1, the full variable domain reads KAGVTQTPRYLIKTRGQQVTLSCSPISGHRSVSWYQQTPGQGLQFLFEYFSETQRNKGNFPGRFSGRQFSNSRSEMNVSTLELGDSALYLCASSLTASPYNEQFFGPGTRLTVL.

The chain employs TRBV7-9 and TRBJ2-3; D gene unclear. Trimming shortened V by 4 bases and J by 6 bases, and 8 bases separated the two germline ends. The CDR3 runs 12 residues. In germline, CDR1 is SEHNR, CDR2 FQNEAQ (reference sequence). The CDR3 nucleotides are TGTGCCAGCAGCTCCCCTAGTGATACGCAGTATTTT. This codes for CASSSPSDTQYF.

The chain recombines TRBV5-1 with TRBJ1-1, with TRBD1 identical over 7 bases. The CDR3 has 15 residues. V shed 4 bases and J 3 bases; nucleotides not matched to a gene: 9. The germline V gene has CDR1 SGHRS and CDR2 YFSETQ. The CDR3 DNA reads as TGCGCCAGCAGCATACGGACAGGAGGATACACTGAAGCTTTCTTT. Translating gives CASSIRTGGYTEAFF.

The gene calls are TRBV7-2 and TRBJ2-7, with 13 bases fitting TRBD2. The CDR3 runs to 15 residues. Unmatched junction bases numbered 8, after V lost 3 bases and J lost 9 bases. Germline V gene lookup returns CDR1 SGHTA and CDR2 FQGNSA. Here the CDR3 reads CASSFTGLAGVPQYF. CDR3 sequence (DNA): TGTGCCAGCAGCTTTACCGGACTAGCGGGAGTACCGCAGTACTTC.

This chain links TRBV27 with TRBJ1-5; D is uncertain. The CDR3 is made up of 16 amino acids. Germline CDR1 is MNHEY and CDR2 is SMNVEV (reference sequence). Trimming left V 5 bases short and J 2 bases short, with 16 bases between. The CDR3: CASSSRRVLGNQPQHF. DNA of the CDR3: TGTGCCAGCAGTAGCAGAAGGGTTCTCGGCAATCAGCCCCAGCATTTT.

In this sample, this clone turned up once. This sequence joins TRBV4-3 and TRBJ1-5; D is unresolved. This CDR3 region has 14 residues. V gave up 1 base and J gave up 6 bases, with 10 bases separating them. Germline CDR1 is LGHNA and CDR2 is YSLEER. The CDR3 protein is CASSQVIGGQPQHF. The CDR3 DNA follows: TGCGCCAGCAGCCAAGTTATCGGCGGTCAGCCCCAGCATTTT.

This chain links TRBV6-5 with TRBJ1-2; D is possibly TRBD1 (6 bases). Per germline, CDR1 MNHEY and CDR2 SVGAGI. The CDR3 is made up of 14 amino acids. Trimming took 2 bases from V and 7 from J, leaving 14 bases between them. The CDR3 reads CASSYQGGSAGYTF. CDR3 coding DNA: TGTGCCAGCAGTTACCAAGGGGGGTCTGCTGGCTACACCTTC.

The rearrangement joins TRBV2 to TRBJ2-7; 7 nucleotides match TRBD1. Germline CDR1 is SNHLY and CDR2 is FYNNEI. With 3 bases clipped from V and 2 bases from J, the junction kept 7 bases outside the gene matches. The CDR3 is 15 residues long. This CDR3 reads CASSDRTGATYEQYF. CDR3 sequence (DNA): TGTGCCAGCAGTGACCGGACAGGTGCTACCTACGAGCAGTACTTC.

The V gene is TRBV18, the J gene TRBJ2-6, with a tentative D call TRBD2 (5 bases). The length of the CDR3 is 17 residues. V lost 5 bases and J lost 2, with 16 bases in between. CDR1 is KGHSH and CDR2 is LQKENI in the germline V gene. CDR3 protein: CASSLSAPEAGANVLTF. The CDR3 nucleotides read TGTGCCAGCTCATTAAGTGCCCCGGAGGCTGGGGCCAACGTCCTGACTTTC.

This chain connects TRBV4-1 to TRBJ2-2; D is uncertain. The CDR3 covers 16 residues. Germline V lookup: CDR1 MGHRA, CDR2 YSYEKL. Trimming removed 2 bases at V and 1 base at J, with 11 bases between. CDR3 sequence: CASSQFSGENTGELFF. As DNA, the CDR3 is TGCGCCAGCAGCCAATTCAGTGGGGAGAACACCGGGGAGCTGTTTTTT.

The chain has TRBV5-4 and TRBJ2-6; D is perhaps TRBD2 (5 bases). V lost 5 bases and J 0 bases, leaving 9 bases between the germline ends. Germline lookup yields CDR1 SGHNT and CDR2 YYREEE (reference sequence). The CDR3 extends over 15 amino acids. Written as DNA, the CDR3 is TGTGCCAGCAGGGACTCAAGCTCTGGGGCCAACGTCCTGACTTTC. As protein: CASRDSSSGANVLTF.

The J gene is TRBJ2-3, the V gene TRBV5-1, with TRBD1 matching 7 bases. The junction had 9 bases not matched to a gene; V was cut back by 4 bases and J by 4 bases. The CDR3 runs to 15 residues. The germline V gene encodes CDR1 SGHRS and CDR2 YFSETQ. The CDR3 reads CASSVGGARADTQYF. CDR3 coding DNA: TGCGCCAGCAGCGTAGGGGGCGCGAGGGCAGATACGCAGTATTTT. The full variable domain, completed using reference TRBV5-1 and TRBJ2-3, is KAGVTQTPRYLIKTRGQQVTLSCSPISGHRSVSWYQQTPGQGLQFLFEYFSETQRNKGNFPGRFSGRQFSNSRSEMNVSTLELGDSALYLCASSVGGARADTQYFGPGTRLTVL.

This clone was picked up one time. The chain couples TRBV7-9 to TRBJ2-7; 7 bases line up with TRBD1. The ends lost 3 bases at V and 2 bases at J; junction bases unmatched: 4. The CDR3 is 14 residues long. Germline CDR1 is SEHNR and CDR2 is FQNEAQ (reference sequence). The CDR3 DNA reads as TGTGCCAGCAGCTTTAGGGGGCAGGCCTACGAGCAGTACTTC. Translating it yields CASSFRGQAYEQYF.

The chain is built from TRBV5-6 and TRBJ1-2; D is possibly TRBD1 (6 bases). V was clipped by 4 bases and J by 5 bases, with 12 bases between them. The CDR3 runs 13 residues. Germline assignment: CDR1 SGHDT and CDR2 YYEEEE. CDR3 residues: CASSTRGGYGYTF. In DNA, the CDR3 is TGTGCCAGCAGCACCAGGGGTGGGTATGGCTACACCTTC.

The chain recombines TRBV30 with TRBJ2-3; TRBD1 or TRBD2 may be the D gene (5 bases each). Trimming stripped 2 bases from V and 0 bases from J, with 18 bases between. There are 17 residues in the CDR3. Germline assignment: CDR1 GTSNPN and CDR2 SVGIG (reference sequence). The CDR3 DNA is TGTGCCTGGAGTTTCGCGCCCCGGGACCCTAGCACAGATACGCAGTATTTT. Residues: CAWSFAPRDPSTDTQYF.

V gene TRBV4-3 combines with J gene TRBJ1-1, with D unclear. The V and J ends lost 2 bases and 2 bases respectively, with 12 bases between them. In germline, CDR1 is LGHNA, CDR2 YSLEER. There are 15 residues in the CDR3. As DNA, the CDR3 is TGCGCCAGCAGCCAATCCCCTTTAACTAACACTGAAGCTTTCTTT. Amino acid sequence: CASSQSPLTNTEAFF.

The CDR3 bases are TGCGCCAGCAGCTTGGAAGGGGGGTCGATAGGGGATACGCAGTATTTT. Translated, it gives CASSLEGGSIGDTQYF. The chain employs TRBV5-1 and TRBJ2-3; D is possibly TRBD1 or TRBD2 (6 bases each). CDR3 size: 16 residues. Germline CDR1 SGHRS, CDR2 YFSETQ. The V gene lost 0 bases and the J gene lost 6 bases, with 17 bases spanning the gap.